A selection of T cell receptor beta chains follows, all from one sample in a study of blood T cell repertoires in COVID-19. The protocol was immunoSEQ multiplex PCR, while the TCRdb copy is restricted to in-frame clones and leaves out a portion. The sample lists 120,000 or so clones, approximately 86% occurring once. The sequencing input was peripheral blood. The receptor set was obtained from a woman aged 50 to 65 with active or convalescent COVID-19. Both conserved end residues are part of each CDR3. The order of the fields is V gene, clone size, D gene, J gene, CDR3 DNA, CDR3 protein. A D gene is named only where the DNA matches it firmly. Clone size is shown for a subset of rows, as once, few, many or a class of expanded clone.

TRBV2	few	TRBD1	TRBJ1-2	TGTGCCAGCAGTCGGGACAGTCTTAACTATGGCTACACCTTC	CASSRDSLNYGYTF
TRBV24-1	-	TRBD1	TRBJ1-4	TGTGCCACCAGTGAGGGACAGGGGGCTTGGGGACTTAATGAAAAACTGTTTTTT	CATSEGQGAWGLNEKLFF
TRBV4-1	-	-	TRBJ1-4	TGCGCCAGCAGCCAGGAACTATCGGCCCCGTTGTTT	CASSQELSAPLF
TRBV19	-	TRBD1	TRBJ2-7	TGTGCCAGTAGTACTTTGGACAGGGGGCTATACGAGCAGTACTTC	CASSTLDRGLYEQYF
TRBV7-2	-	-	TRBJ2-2	TGTGCCAGCAGCTTAGCGTGGCAGGGGACCGGGGAGCTGTTTTTT	CASSLAWQGTGELFF
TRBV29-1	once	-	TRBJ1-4	TGCAGCGTTGGATTCGGATCAGGGGCTAATGAAAAACTGTTTTTT	CSVGFGSGANEKLFF
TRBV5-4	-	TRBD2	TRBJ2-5	TGTGCCAGCAGCCGGGCGGGAGGCCTGGGGGGGGAGACCCAGTACTTC	CASSRAGGLGGETQYF
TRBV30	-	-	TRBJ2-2	TGTGCCTGGTACAGGAAGGGAGGATACACCGGGGAGCTGTTTTTT	CAWYRKGGYTGELFF
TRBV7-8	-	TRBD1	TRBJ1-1	TGTGCCAGCAGCTCCCAGACAGGGACCCCCTTGTTTGCTTTCTTT	CASSSQTGTPLFAFF
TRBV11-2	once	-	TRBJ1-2	TGTGCCAGCAGCTCCGGGTACGCCCATGGCTACACCTTC	CASSSGYAHGYTF
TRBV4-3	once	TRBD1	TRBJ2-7	TGCGCCAGCAGCTCCCGACAGGGGTATTACGAGCAGTACTTC	CASSSRQGYYEQYF
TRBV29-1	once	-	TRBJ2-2	TGCAGCGCAACTAGTCTTTCCGGGGAGCTGTTTTTT	CSATSLSGELFF
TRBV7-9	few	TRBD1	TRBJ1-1	TGTGCCAGCAGCGGGACAGGCGGTACTGAAGCTTTCTTT	CASSGTGGTEAFF
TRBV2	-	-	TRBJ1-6	TGTGCCAGCAGTGAATTGGGGGGGCAAGGATCACCCCTCCACTTT	CASSELGGQGSPLHF
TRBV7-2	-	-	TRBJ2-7	TGTGCCAGCAGCGCCAGGGGCGGTCCCTACGAGCAGTACTTC	CASSARGGPYEQYF
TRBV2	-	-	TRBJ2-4	TGTGCCAGCGAACAGGTCCCAAGAGCCAAAAACATTCAGTACTTC	CASEQVPRAKNIQYF
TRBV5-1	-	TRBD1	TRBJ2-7	TGCGCCAGCAGCTGGGACAGAGAGATCCTCTACGAGCAGTACTTC	CASSWDREILYEQYF
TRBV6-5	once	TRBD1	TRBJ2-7	TGTGCCAGCAGATCGACAGGGGGGGCCTACGAGCAGTACTTC	CASRSTGGAYEQYF
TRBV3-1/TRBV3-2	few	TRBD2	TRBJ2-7	TGTGCCAGCAGCCAGGAGCATTGGGCTAGCGGGAGGGACGAGCAGTACTTC	CASSQEHWASGRDEQYF
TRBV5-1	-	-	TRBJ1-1	TGCGCCAGCAGCTTTCAGGTTGAGAACACTGAAGCTTTCTTT	CASSFQVENTEAFF
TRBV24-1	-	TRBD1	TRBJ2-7	TGTGCCACCAGCGATGGGACAGGGGGCGAGCAGTACTTC	CATSDGTGGEQYF
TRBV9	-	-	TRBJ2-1	TGTGCCAGCAGCGTGAATAGCGGAGGGAAATACAATGAGCAGTTCTTC	CASSVNSGGKYNEQFF
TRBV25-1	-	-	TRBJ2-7	TGTGCCAGCAGTGAAATAGGGGAAACCTACGAGCAGTACTTC	CASSEIGETYEQYF
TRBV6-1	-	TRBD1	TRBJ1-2	TGTGCCAGCAGTGAAGGGGCAGGGGGACATGGCTACACCTTC	CASSEGAGGHGYTF
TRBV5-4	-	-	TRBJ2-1	TGTGCCAGCAGCTTGTATAATGAGCAGTTCTTC	CASSLYNEQFF
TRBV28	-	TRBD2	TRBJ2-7	TGTGCCAGCAGTTTTTCTCCCGGGAGGGCATCCTACGAGCAGTACTTC	CASSFSPGRASYEQYF
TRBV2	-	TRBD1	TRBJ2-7	TGTGCCAGCGTGAGCGGACAGGGGGGCTCCTACGAGCAGTACTTC	CASVSGQGGSYEQYF
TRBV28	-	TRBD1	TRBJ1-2	TGTGCCAGCAGTCAATCACAGGGGGTTGGCTACACCTTC	CASSQSQGVGYTF
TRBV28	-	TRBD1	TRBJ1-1	TGTGCCAGCAGTTGGACAGGGTTTGGAAACACTGAAGCTTTCTTT	CASSWTGFGNTEAFF
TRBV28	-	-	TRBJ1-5	TGTGCCAGCAGTTTAGTAGGAGAGCCCCAGCATTTT	CASSLVGEPQHF
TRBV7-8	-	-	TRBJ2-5	TGTGCCAGCAGCCCACAAGAGACCCAGTACTTC	CASSPQETQYF
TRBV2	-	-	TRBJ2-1	TGTGCCAGCAGTGCTTACAATGAGCAGTTCTTC	CASSAYNEQFF
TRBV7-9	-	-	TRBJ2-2	TGTGCCAGAGAGGAGGGCACCGGGGAGCTGTTTTTT	CAREEGTGELFF
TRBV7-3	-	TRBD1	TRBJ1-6	TGTGCCAGCAGCTCCCTACGGTGGACAGGGAAAGACTCGTATAATTCACCCCTCCACTTT	CASSSLRWTGKDSYNSPLHF
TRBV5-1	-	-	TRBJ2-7	TGCGCCAGCAGCTTGAGCCTATACTACGAGCAGTACTTC	CASSLSLYYEQYF
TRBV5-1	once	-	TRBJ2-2	TGCGCCAGCAGCGCACTTATGGACAGAACCGGGGAGCTGTTTTTT	CASSALMDRTGELFF
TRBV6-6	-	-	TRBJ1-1	TGTGCCAGCCAATTAACCTCGGGCACTGAAGCTTTCTTT	CASQLTSGTEAFF
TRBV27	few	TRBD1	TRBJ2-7	TGTGCCAGCAGTCCTCAACAATACAGGGGGCCAAGCTACGAGCAGTACTTC	CASSPQQYRGPSYEQYF
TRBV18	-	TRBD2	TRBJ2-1	TGTGCCAGCTCACCACAACGGGAGGGGTCCTACAATGAGCAGTTCTTC	CASSPQREGSYNEQFF
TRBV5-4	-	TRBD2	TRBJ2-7	TGTGCCAGCAGCACACGGGATAGCGGGGGCTACGAGCAGTACTTC	CASSTRDSGGYEQYF
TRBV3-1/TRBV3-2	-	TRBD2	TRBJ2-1	TGTGCCAGCAGCCACCAGAGGACTAGCGGGAGGGCCTACAATGAGCAGTTCTTC	CASSHQRTSGRAYNEQFF
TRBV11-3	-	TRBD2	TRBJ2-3	TGTGCCAGCAGCCCTACTACTAGCGCCAGACGGACAGATACGCAGTATTTT	CASSPTTSARRTDTQYF
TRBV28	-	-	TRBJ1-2	TGTGCCAGCAGTTTTAGGTCAGGGTGGGACTACGGTGGCTACACCTTC	CASSFRSGWDYGGYTF
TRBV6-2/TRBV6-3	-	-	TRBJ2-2	TGTGCCAGCAGTTACTTGGCGGGAATCGGCGGGGAGCTGTTTTTT	CASSYLAGIGGELFF
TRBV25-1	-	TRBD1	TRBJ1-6	TGTGCCAGCAGGATCCCCCACAGGGGTCGTGATTCACCCCTCCACTTT	CASRIPHRGRDSPLHF
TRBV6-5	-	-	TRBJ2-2	TGTGCCAGCAATCGGGAGAGGAACACCGGGGAGCTGTTTTTT	CASNRERNTGELFF
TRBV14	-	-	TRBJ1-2	TGTGCCAGCGGACAGTCCCCCCTGGAGTACACCTTC	CASGQSPLEYTF
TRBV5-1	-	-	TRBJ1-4	TGCGCCAGCAGCTTGGGGCACATGGGTGGTCGGGCAACTAATGAAAAACTGTTTTTT	CASSLGHMGGRATNEKLFF
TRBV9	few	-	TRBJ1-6	TGTGCCAGCAGCGTAGACGCCAGTAATTCACCCCTCCACTTT	CASSVDASNSPLHF
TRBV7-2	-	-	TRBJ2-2	TGTGCCAGCAGCTTAGGACTATTGGCCGGGGAGCTGTTTTTT	CASSLGLLAGELFF
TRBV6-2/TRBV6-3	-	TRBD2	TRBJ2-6	TGTGCCAGCAGTTCCCTAGCGGGAGGAGGCTCTGGGGCCAACGTCCTGACTTTC	CASSSLAGGGSGANVLTF
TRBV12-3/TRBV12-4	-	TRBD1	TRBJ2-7	TGTGCCAGCACCCGGACAGGGTCCTACGAGCAGTACTTC	CASTRTGSYEQYF